This T cell receptor (beta chain) comes out of a study of yellow fever vaccine responses in identical twins (dated by TCRdb to 2016 to 2019). About the investigation overall: The study precisely tracked vaccine-responding T cell clones in identical twins.

A note on this clonotype: The antigen this receptor binds is unknown. Base quality data are lacking; no much larger clone is found one base away.

The germline V gene (reference sequence) yields SGHKS for CDR1 and YYEKEE for CDR2. Counted from cysteine to phenylalanine, this CDR3 has 15 amino acids. CDR3 DNA is the only sequence kept; it has 45 bases, read in frame from the first base. At the junction V is shortened by 0 bases and J by 1 base, with 10 bases in between. Libraries were made using RT-PCR. TCRdb lists the instrument as Illumina HiSeq 2500. TCRdb handled the public reads itself, with Q25 trimming in fastp and clone calling in MiXCR, and kept productive beta chains. CDR3 protein sequences are deduplicated, and each keeps its most common genes and DNA. In all, the sample holds some 10,000 distinct CDR3 sequences, and 77% of those were seen once. The biggest ten clones account for around 6.8% of the sample. Paper-wide results and their limitations: The T cell response to vaccination in identical twins was reported by the authors to appear partly convergent and partly personalized.

This receptor was identified in a woman aged 18-29 years who received the yellow fever vaccine. Donor details come from another sample of the same person, matched by shared clones. The sample in question was T cells from blood (PBMCs), unsorted or a sorted subset (not recorded which), obtained before or after yellow fever vaccination (not recorded which). The V and J segments used are TRBV5-5 and TRBJ1-1, and possibly TRBD1, on 5 matching bases. The CDR3 loop reads CASSLAGGANTEAFF. The bases read TGTGCCAGCAGCTTGGCCGGAGGGGCGAACACTGAAGCTTTCTTT.